One and the same sample provided the 8 T cell receptor beta chains below, sequenced in a study of monozygotic twins with inflammatory bowel disease. From the 5' RACE reads, TCRdb lists one entry per CDR3 protein and no DNA. This sample contains 330,000 or so distinct CDR3 sequences. The sequenced material came from blood. These receptors all stem from a human donor with ulcerative colitis or Crohn's disease, or a healthy co-twin of an affected twin (not recorded which).

The chain links TRBV5-1 to TRBJ1-6. CDR1 is SGHRS, CDR2 YFSETQ, per germline. The CDR3 contains 16 residues. The CDR3 protein is CASSRRSGEGNSPLHF.

The chain links TRBV5-1 to TRBJ1-5; TCRdb calls TRBD1, which cannot be checked without DNA. Germline V CDR1 and CDR2: SGHRS, YFSETQ. This CDR3 is 15 amino acids long. The CDR3 spells CASSLPGGSHQPQHF.

This chain links TRBV28 with TRBJ1-2. The germline V gene has CDR1 MDHEN and CDR2 SYDVKM. The CDR3 runs to 13 residues. CDR3 sequence: CASSLPANYGYTF.

This CDR3 reads CASSYSNAGGSATQYF. V gene TRBV6-5 combines with J gene TRBJ2-3; TCRdb selects TRBD2, and the lack of DNA leaves this call unchecked. The CDR3 is made up of 16 amino acids. CDR1 MNHEY and CDR2 SVGAGI come from the germline V gene.

Here the CDR3 reads CASSPADMLNTEAFF. The chain combines TRBV4-3 with TRBJ1-1. CDR3 length equals 15 residues. Germline V gene sequence: CDR1 LGHNA, CDR2 YSLEER.

The rearrangement joins TRBV24-1 to TRBJ1-2. Germline CDR1 reads KGHDR; CDR2 reads SFDVKD. CDR3 length: 14 amino acids. The CDR3 sequence is CATSEGREPYGYTF.

The gene calls are TRBV20-1 and TRBJ1-5. Germline CDR1 is DFQATT and CDR2 is SNEGSKA (reference sequence). CDR3 length equals 14 residues. The CDR3: CSAREAMGNQPQHF.

The chain joins TRBV20-1 to TRBJ1-5. The CDR3 extends over 13 amino acids. The V gene's germline CDR1 is DFQATT and CDR2 SNEGSKA (reference sequence). CDR3 in amino acids: CSARRASNQPQHF.